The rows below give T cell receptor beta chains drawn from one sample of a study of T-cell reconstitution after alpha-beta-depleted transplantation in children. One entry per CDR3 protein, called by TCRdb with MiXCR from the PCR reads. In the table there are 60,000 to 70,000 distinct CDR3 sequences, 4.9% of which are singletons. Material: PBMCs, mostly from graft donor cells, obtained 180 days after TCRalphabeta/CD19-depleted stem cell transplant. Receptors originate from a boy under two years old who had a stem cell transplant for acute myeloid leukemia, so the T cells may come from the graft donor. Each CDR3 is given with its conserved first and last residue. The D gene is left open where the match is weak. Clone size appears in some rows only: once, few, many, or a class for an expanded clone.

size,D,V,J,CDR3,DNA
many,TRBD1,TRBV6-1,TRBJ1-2,CASSDRIRGRVDYGYTF,TGTGCCAGCAGTGATCGAATCAGGGGGCGCGTGGACTATGGCTACACCTTC
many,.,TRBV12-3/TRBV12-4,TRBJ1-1,CASSLSGNAEAFF,TGTGCCAGCAGTTTATCTGGAAACGCTGAAGCTTTCTTT
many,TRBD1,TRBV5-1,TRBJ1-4,CASSLWVLDRIANEKLFF,TGCGCCAGCAGCCTGTGGGTATTGGACAGGATCGCTAATGAAAAACTGTTTTTT
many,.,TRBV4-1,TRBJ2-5,CASSRPSGGQETQYF,TGCGCCAGCAGCAGGCCTTCCGGAGGCCAAGAGACCCAGTACTTC
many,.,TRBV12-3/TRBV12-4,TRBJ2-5,CASSPKGGETQYF,TGTGCCAGCAGCCCCAAGGGGGGGGAGACCCAGTACTTC
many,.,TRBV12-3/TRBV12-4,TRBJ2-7,CASSLGDYEQYF,TGTGCCAGCAGTTTAGGAGACTACGAGCAGTACTTC
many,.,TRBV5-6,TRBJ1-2,CASSGPGTHYGYTF,TGTGCCAGCAGCGGACCCGGGACCCACTATGGCTACACCTTC
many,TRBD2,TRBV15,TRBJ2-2,CATSRGAAGGDTGELFF,TGTGCCACCAGCAGAGGTGCGGCGGGGGGGGACACCGGGGAGCTGTTTTTT
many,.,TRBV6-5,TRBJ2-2,CASSYSGRVDLELFF,TGTGCCAGCAGTTACTCGGGCAGGGTTGACCTGGAGCTGTTTTTT
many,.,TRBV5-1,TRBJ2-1,CASSLAGGLVEQFF,TGCGCCAGCAGCTTGGCGGGCGGGTTGGTTGAGCAGTTCTTC
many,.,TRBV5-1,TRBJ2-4,CASSPLDGAKNIQYF,TGCGCCAGCAGCCCTCTGGACGGCGCCAAAAACATTCAGTACTTC
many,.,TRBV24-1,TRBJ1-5,CATSDAEPGPQHF,TGTGCCACCAGTGATGCGGAGCCTGGGCCCCAGCATTTT
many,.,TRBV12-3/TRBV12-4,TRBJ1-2,CASSLTGGYYGYTF,TGTGCCAGCAGTTTAACTGGGGGCTATTATGGCTACACCTTC
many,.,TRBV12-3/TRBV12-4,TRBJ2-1,CASSFLDQGPYNEQFF,TGTGCCAGCAGTTTCCTTGACCAAGGTCCCTACAATGAGCAGTTCTTC
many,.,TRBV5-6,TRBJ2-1,CASSGDRRGEQFF,TGTGCCAGCAGCGGGGACCGGCGGGGTGAGCAGTTCTTC
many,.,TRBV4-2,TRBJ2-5,CASSQGSGPQETQYF,TGTGCCAGCAGCCAAGGGAGCGGGCCACAAGAGACCCAGTACTTC
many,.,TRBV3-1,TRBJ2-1,CASSSGRNFGRDNEQFF,TGTGCCAGCAGCTCCGGCCGGAACTTTGGCAGGGACAATGAGCAGTTCTTC
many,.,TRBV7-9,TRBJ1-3,CASSPWISGNTIYF,TGTGCCAGCAGCCCGTGGATCTCTGGAAACACCATATATTTT
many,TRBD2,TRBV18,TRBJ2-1,CASSPQALAGVDNEQFF,TGTGCCAGCTCACCACAGGCACTAGCGGGGGTGGACAATGAGCAGTTCTTC
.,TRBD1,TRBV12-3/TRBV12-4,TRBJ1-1,CASNPGTGNTEAFF,TGTGCCAGCAATCCCGGGACAGGCAACACTGAAGCTTTCTTT
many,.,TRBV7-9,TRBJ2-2,CASSRLAQVNTGELFF,TGTGCCAGCAGCCGCCTGGCCCAGGTGAACACCGGGGAGCTGTTTTTT
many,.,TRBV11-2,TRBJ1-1,CASSLMSMNTEAFF,TGTGCCAGCAGCTTAATGTCCATGAACACTGAAGCTTTCTTT
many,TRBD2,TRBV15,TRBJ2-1,CATSSNGGEQFF,TGTGCCACCAGCAGCAACGGGGGGGAGCAGTTCTTC